What follows are 19 T cell receptor beta chains derived from one specimen sequenced in a study of blood T cells in healthy people across ages. PCR was performed a second time for roughly 7 to 12 cycles using a sample-barcoded 5' primer and a J-beta primer mix. MiXCR was run by TCRdb on the 5' RACE reads, yielding one entry per CDR3 protein. Of 760,000 or so distinct CDR3 sequences in the sample, 20% to 30% were seen once. These records were also assigned to another study, of T cells of mothers and their children.

Specimen: blood. The receptors shown here come from a boy between 10 and 17 years old in good health.

V usage is TRBV13 and J usage is TRBJ2-1, with TRBD2 matching over 8 bases. Per the germline V gene, CDR1 is PRHDT and CDR2 is FYEKMQ (reference sequence). The CDR3 totals 14 residues. V lost 4 bases and J lost 7; bases outside the gene matches: 6. This CDR3 is CASSSGTRGNEQFF. The CDR3 DNA follows: TGTGCCAGCAGCTCCGGGACTAGAGGGAATGAGCAGTTCTTC.

This clonotype occurred a few times. The rearrangement links TRBV9 to TRBJ2-5, with TRBD2 identical over 9 bases. The J segment lost 6 bases and the V segment lost 3 bases, leaving 6 bases of the junction unmatched. Germline CDR1 reads SGDLS; CDR2 reads YYNGEE. CDR3 length: 14 amino acids. DNA for the CDR3: TGTGCCAGCAGCGAGAGCGGGGGGACGAAGACCCAGTACTTC. Its protein product is CASSESGGTKTQYF.

This clonotype was seen only a few times. Lacking the conserved final phenylalanine or tryptophan, this CDR3 likely reflects a read error. V and J are TRBV20-1 and TRBJ2-7; D is unclear. The CDR3 is 14 residues long. Trimming removed 3 bases at V and 2 bases at J, with 14 bases between. The V gene's germline CDR1 is DFQATT and CDR2 SNEGSKA (reference sequence). The CDR3 protein is CSARAPDSAYEQYL. DNA for the CDR3: TGCAGTGCTAGGGCTCCAGACTCAGCCTACGAGCAGTACCTC.

The DNA of the CDR3 is TGTGCCAGCAAATCGGCGTTACTCTATGGCTACACCTTC. This codes for CASKSALLYGYTF. The chain couples TRBV12-3 or TRBV12-4 to TRBJ1-2; no firm D call. The CDR3 runs 13 residues. V was trimmed by 7 bases and J by 4 bases, leaving 13 bases between them.

This clonotype was seen a handful of times. The genes are TRBV29-1 and TRBJ2-5, with D perhaps matching TRBD1 (5 bases). The J call may not be correct, given that the DNA end is closer to TRBJ2-7. Germline CDR1 and CDR2: SQVTM and ANQGSEA. This CDR3 is 14 amino acids long. This chain's CDR3 is CSVEGTQSSYEQYF. Written as DNA, the CDR3 is TGCAGCGTTGAAGGGACACAGAGCTCCTACGAGCAGTACTTC.

The rearrangement links TRBV12-3 or TRBV12-4 to TRBJ2-1; 13 nucleotides agree with TRBD2. The CDR3 has 15 amino acids. Losses at the gene ends were 5 bases for V and 6 bases for J; bases not matched to a gene: 4. The CDR3: CASSPGTSGANEQFF. The CDR3 coding sequence is TGTGCCAGCAGTCCCGGGACTAGCGGGGCCAATGAGCAGTTCTTC.

This clonotype showed up just a few times. The rearrangement joins TRBV6-1 to TRBJ2-3; D is possibly TRBD2 (5 bases). The germline V and J ends were trimmed by 6 bases and 0 bases, with 13 bases remaining between them. Germline values: CDR1 MNHNS, CDR2 SASEGT. This CDR3 has 15 residues. The DNA of the CDR3 is TGTGCCAGCAGGCGGCTAGCACAAAGCACAGATACGCAGTATTTT. It translates to CASRRLAQSTDTQYF.

The sample holds a few counts of this clonotype. This chain connects TRBV7-3 to TRBJ2-1; the match to TRBD2 covers 7 bases. The assigned J gene may be wrong: the sequence end matches TRBJ2-5 better. The CDR3 spans 14 residues. Germline assignment: CDR1 SGHTA and CDR2 FQGTGA. The CDR3 region has the DNA TGTGCCAGCAGCATGGGAGGGTGGCAAGAGACCCAGTACTTC. This codes for CASSMGGWQETQYF.

This clonotype was detected a few times. The chain is built from TRBV29-1 and TRBJ1-2; no clear D. Germline CDR1 SQVTM, CDR2 ANQGSEA. Trimming stripped 6 bases from V and 8 bases from J, with 22 bases between. The CDR3 loop spans 14 amino acids. In DNA form, the CDR3 reads TGCAGCGTCCTAAACGGATCTGGGATACGGGGCTACACCTTC. It specifies CSVLNGSGIRGYTF.

A few counts support this clonotype. This sequence joins TRBV24-1 and TRBJ1-4; the D is unclear. Per the germline V gene, CDR1 is KGHDR and CDR2 is SFDVKD. The CDR3 totals 13 residues. Trimming shortened V by 4 bases and J by 8 bases, and 10 bases separated the two germline ends. CDR3: CATSERDREKLFF. Written as DNA, the CDR3 is TGTGCCACCAGTGAGCGGGATCGGGAAAAACTGTTTTTT.

The chain combines TRBV3-1 with TRBJ2-6, with D possibly matching TRBD1 (5 bases). The V gene lost 3 bases and the J gene lost 4 bases, with 19 bases spanning the gap. The V gene's germline CDR1 is LGHDT and CDR2 YNNKEL (reference sequence). The CDR3 loop spans 18 amino acids. The CDR3 loop is CASSHFSSGLTGANVLTF. The CDR3 nucleotides are TGTGCCAGCAGCCATTTCTCATCAGGGCTAACGGGGGCCAACGTCCTGACTTTC. Combining the CDR3 with reference TRBV3-1 and TRBJ2-6 gives the whole variable domain DTAVSQTPKYLVTQMGNDKSIKCEQNLGHDTMYWYKQDSKKFLKIMFSYNNKELIINETVPNRFSPKSPDKAHLNLHINSLELGDSAVYFCASSHFSSGLTGANVLTFGAGSRLTVL.

The chain carries TRBV4-3 and TRBJ2-5; no definite D call. V lost 6 bases to trimming and J lost 7 bases, with 9 bases between them. This CDR3 spans 11 amino acids. Germline values: CDR1 LGHNA, CDR2 YSLEER. CDR3 sequence: CASSERSTQYF. The DNA of the CDR3 is TGCGCCAGCAGTGAGAGGTCGACCCAGTACTTC.

This clonotype occurred a few times. The chain has TRBV29-1 and TRBJ2-5; D is ambiguous. The J call is in doubt because the DNA end fits TRBJ2-1 better. The CDR3 consists of 10 residues. Germline assignment: CDR1 SQVTM and CDR2 ANQGSEA. CDR3 residues: CSVGHQEQFF. The CDR3 DNA sequence: TGCAGCGTCGGGCACCAGGAGCAGTTCTTC.

The J gene is TRBJ2-7, the V gene TRBV9; 12 nucleotides align to TRBD2. Germline V lookup: CDR1 SGDLS, CDR2 YYNGEE. The V and J ends lost 3 bases and 2 bases, in that order; junction bases with no gene match: 6. The CDR3 is 16 amino acids. CDR3 protein: CASSAGTSGLPYEQYF. The CDR3 nucleotides are TGTGCCAGCAGCGCCGGGACTAGCGGGCTTCCCTACGAGCAGTACTTC.

The chain uses TRBV29-1 and TRBJ1-2; the D is unclear. Trimming stripped 0 bases from V and 6 bases from J, with 8 bases between. CDR3 length: 12 amino acids. CDR1 SQVTM and CDR2 ANQGSEA come from the germline V gene. The DNA for the CDR3 is TGCAGCGTTGAAGATATGGGGAATGGCTACACCTTC. This codes for CSVEDMGNGYTF.

This clonotype was observed many times. This chain uses TRBV19 with TRBJ2-5; D gene unclear. CDR3 length: 14 amino acids. Per the germline V gene, CDR1 is LNHDA and CDR2 is SQIVND (reference sequence). Trimming shortened V by 6 bases and J by 3 bases, and 14 bases separated the two germline ends. Here the CDR3 DNA reads TGTGCCAGTAGCCCGAGAGGTGGGGAAGAGACCCAGTACTTC. This gives the protein CASSPRGGEETQYF. The full variable domain, completed using reference TRBV19 and TRBJ2-5, is DGGITQSPKYLFRKEGQNVTLSCEQNLNHDAMYWYRQDPGQGLRLIYYSQIVNDFQKGDIAEGYSVSREKKESFPLTVTSAQKNPTAFYLCASSPRGGEETQYFGPGTRLLVL.

This clonotype was observed a few times. The rearrangement uses TRBV5-1 and TRBJ2-5; D unresolved. The germline CDR1 and CDR2 sequences are SGHRS and YFSETQ. This CDR3 comprises 12 residues. V lost 3 bases and J 8 bases, leaving 11 bases between the germline ends. The CDR3 region has the DNA TGCGCCAGCAGCTCGGAGCAGTTCACCCAGTACTTC. It translates to CASSSEQFTQYF.

The chain is built from TRBV20-1 and TRBJ2-5; TRBD1 agrees at 7 bases. The germline CDR1 and CDR2 sequences are DFQATT and SNEGSKA (reference sequence). The V gene end was trimmed by 5 bases and the J gene end by 3 bases; junction bases not matched to a gene: 6. The CDR3 is 13 residues long. In DNA form, the CDR3 reads TGCAGTGCTCCAACCGACAGGGAAGAGACCCAGTACTTC. Protein sequence: CSAPTDREETQYF.

This clonotype was seen a handful of times. The gene calls are TRBV20-1 and TRBJ2-1; TRBD2 aligns across 10 bases. Trimming at V came to 3 bases and at J to 1 base, leaving 9 bases not matched to a gene. The CDR3 has 17 residues. Germline V gene sequence: CDR1 DFQATT, CDR2 SNEGSKA (reference sequence). The CDR3 sequence: CSARASGRLGSYNEQFF. In DNA, the CDR3 is TGCAGTGCTAGGGCTAGCGGGAGATTGGGGTCCTACAATGAGCAGTTCTTC.